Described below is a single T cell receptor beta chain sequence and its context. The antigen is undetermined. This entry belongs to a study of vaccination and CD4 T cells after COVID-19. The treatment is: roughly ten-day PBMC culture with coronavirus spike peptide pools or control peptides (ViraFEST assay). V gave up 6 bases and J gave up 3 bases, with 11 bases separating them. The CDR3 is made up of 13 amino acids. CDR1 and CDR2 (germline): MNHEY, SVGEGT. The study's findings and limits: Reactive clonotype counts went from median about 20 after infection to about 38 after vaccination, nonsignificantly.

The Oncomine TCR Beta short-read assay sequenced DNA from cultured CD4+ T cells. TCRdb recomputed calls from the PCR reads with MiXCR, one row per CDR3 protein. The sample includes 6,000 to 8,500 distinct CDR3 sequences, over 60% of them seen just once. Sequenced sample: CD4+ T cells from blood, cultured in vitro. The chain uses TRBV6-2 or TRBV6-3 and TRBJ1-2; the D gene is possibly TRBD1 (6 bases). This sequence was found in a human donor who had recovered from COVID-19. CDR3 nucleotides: TGTGCCAGCAGCCCCGGGGGCCACTATGGCTACACCTTC. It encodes CASSPGGHYGYTF.